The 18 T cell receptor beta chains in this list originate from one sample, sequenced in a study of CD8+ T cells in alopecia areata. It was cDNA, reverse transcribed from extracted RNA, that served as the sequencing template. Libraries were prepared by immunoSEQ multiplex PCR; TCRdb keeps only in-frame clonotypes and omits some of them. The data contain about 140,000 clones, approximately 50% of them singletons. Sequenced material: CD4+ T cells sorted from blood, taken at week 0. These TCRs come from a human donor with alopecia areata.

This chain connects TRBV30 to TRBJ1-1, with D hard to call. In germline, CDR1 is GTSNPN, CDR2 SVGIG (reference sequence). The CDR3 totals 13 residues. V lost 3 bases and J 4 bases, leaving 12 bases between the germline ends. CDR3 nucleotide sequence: TGTGCCTGGAGGGACGGGTTGAGCACTGAAGCTTTCTTT. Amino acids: CAWRDGLSTEAFF.

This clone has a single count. CDR3 sequence (DNA): TGTGCCAGCAGCTATTCAGGGGTGCAGCCCCAGCATTTT. This gives the protein CASSYSGVQPQHF. The V gene is TRBV7-2, the J gene TRBJ1-5; D may be TRBD1 (6 bases). Germline V gene lookup returns CDR1 SGHTA and CDR2 FQGNSA. V was clipped by 4 bases and J by 7 bases, with 11 bases between them. CDR3 length: 13 amino acids.

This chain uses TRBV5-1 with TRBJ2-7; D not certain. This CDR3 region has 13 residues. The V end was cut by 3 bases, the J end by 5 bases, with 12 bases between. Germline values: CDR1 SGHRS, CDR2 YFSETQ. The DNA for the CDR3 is TGCGCCAGCAGCTCTGGGCAGTTTCACGAGCAGTACTTC. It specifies CASSSGQFHEQYF.

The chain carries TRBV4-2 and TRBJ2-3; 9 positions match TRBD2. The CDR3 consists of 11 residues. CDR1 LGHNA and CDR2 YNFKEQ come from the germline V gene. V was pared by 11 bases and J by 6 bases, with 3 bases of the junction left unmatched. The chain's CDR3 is CAASGVDTQYF. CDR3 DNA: TGTGCCGCTAGCGGGGTGGATACGCAGTATTTT.

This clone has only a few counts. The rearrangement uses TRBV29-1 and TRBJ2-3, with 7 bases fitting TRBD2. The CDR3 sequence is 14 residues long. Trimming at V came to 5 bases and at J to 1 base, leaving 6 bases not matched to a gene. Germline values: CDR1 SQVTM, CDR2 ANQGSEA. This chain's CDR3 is CSVSLAGGTDTQYF. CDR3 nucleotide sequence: TGCAGCGTTTCCCTCGCGGGAGGCACAGATACGCAGTATTTT.

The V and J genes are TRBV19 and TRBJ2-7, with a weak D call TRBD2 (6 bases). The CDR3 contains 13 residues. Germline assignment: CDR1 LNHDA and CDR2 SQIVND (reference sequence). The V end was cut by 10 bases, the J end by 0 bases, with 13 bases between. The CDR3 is CATSGLSSYEQYF. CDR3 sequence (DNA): TGTGCCACTTCGGGACTCAGCTCCTACGAGCAGTACTTC.

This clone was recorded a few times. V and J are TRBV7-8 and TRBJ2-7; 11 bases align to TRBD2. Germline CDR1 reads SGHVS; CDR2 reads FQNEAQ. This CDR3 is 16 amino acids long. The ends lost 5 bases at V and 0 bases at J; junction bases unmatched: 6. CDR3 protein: CASSPPGTSGSYEQYF. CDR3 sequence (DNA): TGTGCCAGCAGCCCCCCGGGGACTAGCGGCTCCTACGAGCAGTACTTC.

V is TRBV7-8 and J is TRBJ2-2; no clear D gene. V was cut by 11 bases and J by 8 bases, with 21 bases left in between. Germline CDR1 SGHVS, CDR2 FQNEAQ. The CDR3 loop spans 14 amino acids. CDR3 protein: CASRNAEKRGELFF. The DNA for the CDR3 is TGTGCCTCCCGGAATGCAGAGAAGAGGGGGGAGCTGTTTTTT.

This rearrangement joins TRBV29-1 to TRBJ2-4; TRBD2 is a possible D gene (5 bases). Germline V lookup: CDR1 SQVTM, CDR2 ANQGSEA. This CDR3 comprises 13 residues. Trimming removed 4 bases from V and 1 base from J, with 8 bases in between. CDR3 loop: CSVVSGAKNIQYF. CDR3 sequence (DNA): TGCAGCGTTGTTTCGGGGGCCAAAAACATTCAGTACTTC.

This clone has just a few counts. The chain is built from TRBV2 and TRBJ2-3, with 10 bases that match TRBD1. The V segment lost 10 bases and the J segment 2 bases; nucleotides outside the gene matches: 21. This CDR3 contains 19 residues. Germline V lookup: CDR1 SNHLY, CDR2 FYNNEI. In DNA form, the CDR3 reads TGTGCCATCGGGGGGATTCGCGACAGGGGGCCCAGTTCCACAGATACGCAGTATTTT. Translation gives CAIGGIRDRGPSSTDTQYF.

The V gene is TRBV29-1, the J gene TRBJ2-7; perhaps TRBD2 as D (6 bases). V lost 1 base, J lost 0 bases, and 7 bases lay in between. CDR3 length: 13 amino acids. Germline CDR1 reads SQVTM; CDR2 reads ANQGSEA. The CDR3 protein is CSVEGRDSYEQYF. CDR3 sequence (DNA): TGCAGCGTTGAAGGGCGGGACTCCTACGAGCAGTACTTC.

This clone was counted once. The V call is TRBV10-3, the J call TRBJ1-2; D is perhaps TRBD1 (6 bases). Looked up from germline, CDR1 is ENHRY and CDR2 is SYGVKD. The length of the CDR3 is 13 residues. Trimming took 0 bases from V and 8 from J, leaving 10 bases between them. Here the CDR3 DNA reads TGTGCCATCAGTGAGTCGGACAGAGCGGGCTACACCTTC. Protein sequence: CAISESDRAGYTF.

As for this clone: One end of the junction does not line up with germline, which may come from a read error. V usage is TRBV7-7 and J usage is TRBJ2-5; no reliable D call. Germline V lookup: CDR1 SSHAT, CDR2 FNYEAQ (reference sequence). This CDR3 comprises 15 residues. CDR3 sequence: CASSPRPSGQETQYF. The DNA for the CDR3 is TGTGCTAGCAGCCCCCGCCCATCGGGCCAAGAGACCCAGTACTTC.

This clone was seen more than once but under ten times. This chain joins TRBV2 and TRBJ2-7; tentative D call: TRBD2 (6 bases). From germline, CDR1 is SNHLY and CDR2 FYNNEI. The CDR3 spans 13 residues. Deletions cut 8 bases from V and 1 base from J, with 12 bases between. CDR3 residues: CASGRERSYEQYF. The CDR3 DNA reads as TGTGCCAGCGGCCGGGAGAGATCCTACGAGCAGTACTTC.

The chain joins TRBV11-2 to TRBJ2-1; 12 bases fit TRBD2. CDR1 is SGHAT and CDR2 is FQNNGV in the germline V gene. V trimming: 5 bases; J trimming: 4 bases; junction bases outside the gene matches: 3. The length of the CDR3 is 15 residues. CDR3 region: CASSETSGGYNEQFF. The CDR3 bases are TGTGCCAGCAGCGAGACTAGCGGGGGTTACAATGAGCAGTTCTTC.

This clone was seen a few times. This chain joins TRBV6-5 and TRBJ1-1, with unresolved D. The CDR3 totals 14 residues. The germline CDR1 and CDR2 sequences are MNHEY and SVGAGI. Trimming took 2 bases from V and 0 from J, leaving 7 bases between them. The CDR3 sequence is CASSYAELNTEAFF. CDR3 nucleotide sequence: TGTGCCAGCAGTTACGCCGAACTGAACACTGAAGCTTTCTTT.

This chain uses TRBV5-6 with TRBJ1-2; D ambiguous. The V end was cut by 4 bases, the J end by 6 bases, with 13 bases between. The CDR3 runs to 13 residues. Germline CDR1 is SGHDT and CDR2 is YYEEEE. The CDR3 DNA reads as TGTGCCAGCAGCACCCCAGTGTGGGATGGCTACACCTTC. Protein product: CASSTPVWDGYTF.

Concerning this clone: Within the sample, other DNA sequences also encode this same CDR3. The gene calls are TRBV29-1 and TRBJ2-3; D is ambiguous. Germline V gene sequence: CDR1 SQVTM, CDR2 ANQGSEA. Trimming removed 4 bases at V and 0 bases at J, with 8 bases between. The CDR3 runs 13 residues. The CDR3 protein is CSVGPSSTDTQYF. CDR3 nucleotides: TGCAGCGTTGGACCATCTAGCACAGATACGCAGTATTTT.